This T cell receptor beta chain is from a study of cytotoxic CD8 clonotypes in ibrutinib-treated CLL. Study in general: Responses: approximately 25 partial, 2 complete; after median around 70 months, around 14 stayed remitted, some twelve progressed.

V lost 0 bases and J lost 2, with 8 bases in between. The germline CDR1 and CDR2 sequences are MNHEY and SVGAGI. This CDR3 contains 14 residues. Measured with immunoSEQ multiplex PCR; TCRdb has only the in-frame clones, and not every one. The data show about 200,000 clones, roughly three quarters seen once. This TCR was recovered from a human donor with chronic lymphocytic leukemia. Sequenced material: PBMCs, taken after 12 months of ibrutinib treatment. The chain couples TRBV6-5 to TRBJ2-7; D gene unclear. The CDR3 DNA reads TGTGCCAGCAGTTACTCTGACACAGCCTACGAGCAGTACTTC. It codes for CASSYSDTAYEQYF.